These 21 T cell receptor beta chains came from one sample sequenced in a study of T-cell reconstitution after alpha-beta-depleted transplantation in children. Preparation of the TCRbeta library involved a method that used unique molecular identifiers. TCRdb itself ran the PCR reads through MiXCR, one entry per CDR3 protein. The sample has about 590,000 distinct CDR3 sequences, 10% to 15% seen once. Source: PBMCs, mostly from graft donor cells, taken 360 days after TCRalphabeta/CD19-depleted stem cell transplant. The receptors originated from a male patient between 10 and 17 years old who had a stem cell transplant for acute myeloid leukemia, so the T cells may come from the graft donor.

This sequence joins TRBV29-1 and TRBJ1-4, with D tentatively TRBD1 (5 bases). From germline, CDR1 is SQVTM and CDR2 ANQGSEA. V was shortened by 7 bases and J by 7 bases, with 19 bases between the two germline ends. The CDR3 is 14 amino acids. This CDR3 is CSAERGIEGEKLFF. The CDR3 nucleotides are TGCAGCGCCGAACGGGGGATAGAAGGTGAAAAACTGTTTTTT.

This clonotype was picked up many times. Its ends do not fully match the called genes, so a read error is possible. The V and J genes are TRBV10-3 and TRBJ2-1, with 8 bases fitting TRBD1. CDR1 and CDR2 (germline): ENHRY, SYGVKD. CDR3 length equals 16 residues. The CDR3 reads CAISESWDRSGGVPFF. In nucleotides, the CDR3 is TGTGCCATCAGCGAGTCGTGGGACAGGTCGGGTGGTGTCCCGTTCTTC.

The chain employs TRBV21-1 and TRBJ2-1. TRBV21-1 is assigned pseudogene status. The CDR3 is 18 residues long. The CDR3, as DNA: TGTGCCAGCAGCCCCAAATGGGCAGACAGGAGCTCCTACAATGAGCAGTTCTTC. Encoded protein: CASSPKWADRSSYNEQFF.

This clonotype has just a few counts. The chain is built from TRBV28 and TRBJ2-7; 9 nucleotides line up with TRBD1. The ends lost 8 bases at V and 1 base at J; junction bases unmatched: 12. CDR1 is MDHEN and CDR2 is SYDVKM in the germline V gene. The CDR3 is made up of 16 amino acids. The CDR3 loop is CASDTGGQGWSYEQYF. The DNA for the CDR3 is TGTGCCAGCGATACAGGAGGACAGGGGTGGTCCTACGAGCAGTACTTC.

The CDR3 here is CASRGGPYRLQETQYF. CDR3 bases: TGTGCCAGCCGGGGGGGACCTTACCGTCTCCAAGAGACCCAGTACTTC. V and J are TRBV28 and TRBJ2-5; 8 bases are shared with TRBD2. V trimming: 8 bases; J trimming: 1 base; junction bases outside the gene matches: 12. The CDR3 contains 16 residues. CDR1 MDHEN and CDR2 SYDVKM come from the germline V gene. The variable domain in full, completed from reference TRBV28 and TRBJ2-5, reads DVKVTQSSRYLVKRTGEKVFLECVQDMDHENMFWYRQDPGLGLRLIYFSYDVKMKEKGDIPEGYSVSREKKERFSLILESASTNQTSMYLCASRGGPYRLQETQYFGPGTRLLVL.

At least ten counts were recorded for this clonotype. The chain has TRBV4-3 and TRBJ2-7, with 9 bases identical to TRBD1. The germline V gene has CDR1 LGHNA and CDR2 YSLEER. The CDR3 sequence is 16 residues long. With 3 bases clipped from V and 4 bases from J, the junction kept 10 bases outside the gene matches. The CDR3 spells CASSHGEPGQGYEQYF. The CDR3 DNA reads TGCGCCAGCAGCCACGGGGAACCGGGACAGGGATACGAGCAGTACTTC.

CDR3 bases: TGTGCCATCCTGGCGGGACAGGGCAGCACAGATACGCAGTATTTT. The encoded protein is CAILAGQGSTDTQYF. The chain is built from TRBV10-3 and TRBJ2-3; 9 positions agree with TRBD1. This CDR3 is 15 amino acids long. The V segment lost 8 bases and the J segment 0 bases; nucleotides outside the gene matches: 6. CDR1 is ENHRY, CDR2 SYGVKD, per germline.

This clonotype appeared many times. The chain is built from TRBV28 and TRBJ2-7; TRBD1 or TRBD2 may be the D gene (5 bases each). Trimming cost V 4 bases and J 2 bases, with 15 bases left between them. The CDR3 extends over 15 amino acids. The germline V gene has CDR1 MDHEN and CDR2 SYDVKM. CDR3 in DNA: TGTGCCAGCAGTTACCCCCGGGGCAGCACCTACGAGCAGTACTTC. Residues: CASSYPRGSTYEQYF.

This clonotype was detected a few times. The CDR3 sequence: CASSAPPVYEQYF. In nucleotides, the CDR3 is TGTGCCAGCAGCGCTCCCCCGGTCTACGAGCAGTACTTC. V usage is TRBV7-3 and J usage is TRBJ2-7; D is unclear. Germline lookup yields CDR1 SGHTA and CDR2 FQGTGA. Deletions cut 5 bases from V and 3 bases from J, with 11 bases between. CDR3 length: 13 amino acids. Together with reference TRBV7-3 and TRBJ2-7, the CDR3 gives the full variable domain: GAGVSQTPSNKVTEKGKYVELRCDPISGHTALYWYRQSLGQGPEFLIYFQGTGAADDSGLPNDRFFAVRPEGSVSTLKIQRTERGDSAVYLCASSAPPVYEQYFGPGTRLTVT.

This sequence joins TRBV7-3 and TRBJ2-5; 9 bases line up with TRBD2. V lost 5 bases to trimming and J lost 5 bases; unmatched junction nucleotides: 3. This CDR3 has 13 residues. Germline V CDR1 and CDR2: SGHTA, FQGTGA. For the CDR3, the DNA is TGTGCCAGCAGCGGAGGGACTAGCGAGACCCAGTACTTC. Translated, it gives CASSGGTSETQYF.

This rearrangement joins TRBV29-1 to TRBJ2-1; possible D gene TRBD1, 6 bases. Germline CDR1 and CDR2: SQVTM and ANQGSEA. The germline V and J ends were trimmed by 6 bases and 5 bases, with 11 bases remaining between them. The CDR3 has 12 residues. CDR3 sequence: CSVRTDHNEQFF. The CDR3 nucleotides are TGCAGCGTCCGGACAGATCACAATGAGCAGTTCTTC.

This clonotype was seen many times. The CDR3 region is CASSVTSGYYNEQFF. CDR3 nucleotides: TGTGCCAGCAGCGTGACTAGCGGCTACTACAATGAGCAGTTCTTC. The rearrangement joins TRBV9 to TRBJ2-1; 9 bases are shared with TRBD2. The CDR3 has 15 residues. CDR1 SGDLS and CDR2 YYNGEE come from the germline V gene. The V segment lost 2 bases and the J segment 3 bases; nucleotides outside the gene matches: 3.

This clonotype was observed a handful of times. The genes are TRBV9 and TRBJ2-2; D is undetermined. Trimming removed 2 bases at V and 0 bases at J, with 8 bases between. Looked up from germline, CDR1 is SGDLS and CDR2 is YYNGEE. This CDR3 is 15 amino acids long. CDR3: CASSVWTANTGELFF. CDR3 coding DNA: TGTGCCAGCAGCGTTTGGACCGCGAACACCGGGGAGCTGTTTTTT.

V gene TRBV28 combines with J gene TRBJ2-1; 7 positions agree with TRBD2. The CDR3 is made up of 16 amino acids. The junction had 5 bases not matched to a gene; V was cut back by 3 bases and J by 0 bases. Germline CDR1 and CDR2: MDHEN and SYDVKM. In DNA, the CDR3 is TGTGCCAGCAGTTTTATGGGACTATACTCCTACAATGAGCAGTTCTTC. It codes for CASSFMGLYSYNEQFF.

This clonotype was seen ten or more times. In nucleotides, the CDR3 is TGTGCCAGCCGGACAGGACAGGAAGGAAACACCATATATTTT. It codes for CASRTGQEGNTIYF. The genes are TRBV4-2 and TRBJ1-3, with 7 bases lining up with TRBD1. This CDR3 is 14 amino acids long. Germline V gene data show CDR1 as LGHNA and CDR2 as YNFKEQ. V was clipped by 8 bases and J by 4 bases; unmatched bases: 8.

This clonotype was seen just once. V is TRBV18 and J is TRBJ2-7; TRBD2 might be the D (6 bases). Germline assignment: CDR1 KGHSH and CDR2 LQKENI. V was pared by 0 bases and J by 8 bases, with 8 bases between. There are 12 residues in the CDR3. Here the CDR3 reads CASSPPGGKQYF. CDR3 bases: TGTGCCAGCTCACCACCGGGGGGTAAGCAGTACTTC.

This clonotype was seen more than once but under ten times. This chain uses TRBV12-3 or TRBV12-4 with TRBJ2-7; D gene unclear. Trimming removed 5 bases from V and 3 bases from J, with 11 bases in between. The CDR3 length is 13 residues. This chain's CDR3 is CASSLGMRYEQYF. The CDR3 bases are TGTGCCAGCAGTCTTGGGATGCGCTACGAGCAGTACTTC.

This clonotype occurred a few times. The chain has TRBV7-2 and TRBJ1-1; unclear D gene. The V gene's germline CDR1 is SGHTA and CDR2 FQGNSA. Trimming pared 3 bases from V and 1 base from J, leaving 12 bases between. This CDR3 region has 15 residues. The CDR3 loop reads CASSLRRTRNTEAFF. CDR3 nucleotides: TGTGCCAGCAGCTTGAGGCGGACGAGGAACACTGAAGCTTTCTTT.

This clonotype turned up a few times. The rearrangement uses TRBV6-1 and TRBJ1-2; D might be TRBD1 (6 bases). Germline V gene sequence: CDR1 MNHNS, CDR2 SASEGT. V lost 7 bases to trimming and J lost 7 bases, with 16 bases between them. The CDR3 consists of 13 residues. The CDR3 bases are TGTGCCAGCACCACACAGGGAGGACGTGGCTACACCTTC. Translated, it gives CASTTQGGRGYTF.

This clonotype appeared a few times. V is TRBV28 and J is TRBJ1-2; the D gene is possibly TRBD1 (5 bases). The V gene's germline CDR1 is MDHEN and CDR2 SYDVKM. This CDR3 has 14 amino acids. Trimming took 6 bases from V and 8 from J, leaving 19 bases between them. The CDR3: CASSSGTVVRGYTF. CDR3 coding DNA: TGTGCCAGCAGCTCTGGGACGGTGGTTAGAGGCTACACCTTC.

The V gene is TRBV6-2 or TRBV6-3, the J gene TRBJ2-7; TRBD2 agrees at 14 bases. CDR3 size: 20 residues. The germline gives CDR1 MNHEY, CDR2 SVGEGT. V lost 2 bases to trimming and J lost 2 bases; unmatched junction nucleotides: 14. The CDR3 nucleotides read TGTGCCAGCAGTTACCGCGGGACTAGCGGGAGTTTTCGTCACACCTACGAGCAGTACTTC. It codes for CASSYRGTSGSFRHTYEQYF.